This TCR beta chain emerged from a study of cytomegalovirus exposure and HLA in healthy donors. General study results and limits: Equally common other TCR beta chains were less clonally expanded than HLA-associated ones, a later analysis found. It was reported that the classifier diagnosed cytomegalovirus status with high specificity and sensitivity in both the original and validation cohorts.

As concerns this clone: Its antigen remains unidentified.

In germline, CDR1 is SQVTM, CDR2 ANQGSEA. The length of the CDR3 is 12 residues. Use of 60 Vbeta and 13 Jbeta primers characterized the PCR. Sequencing was performed with immunoSEQ multiplex PCR; in TCRdb, only in-frame clones are kept and a portion is missing. The data hold 55,000 to 80,000 clones, with 78% observed a single time. The sample was PBMCs. The rearrangement links TRBV29-1 to TRBJ2-5; either TRBD1 or TRBD2 may fit D (5 bases each). The J call could be wrong; TRBJ2-7 is a better fit for the DNA end. The TCR sequence derives from a man aged 35-49 years in good health and CMV-seronegative. CDR3 loop: CSVMKGRDEQYF. The CDR3 nucleotides read TGCAGCGTTATGAAGGGGCGGGACGAGCAGTACTTC.